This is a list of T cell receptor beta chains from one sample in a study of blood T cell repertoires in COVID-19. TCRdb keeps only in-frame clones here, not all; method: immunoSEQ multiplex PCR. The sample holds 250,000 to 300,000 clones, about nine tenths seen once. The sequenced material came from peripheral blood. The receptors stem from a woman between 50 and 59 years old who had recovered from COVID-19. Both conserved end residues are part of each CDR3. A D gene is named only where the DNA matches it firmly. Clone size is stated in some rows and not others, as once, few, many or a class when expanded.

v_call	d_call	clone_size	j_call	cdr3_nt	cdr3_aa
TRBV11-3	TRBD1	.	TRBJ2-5	TGTGCCAGCAGCTTATCTCCAGCTCAGGGGGCGACCCAGTACTTC	CASSLSPAQGATQYF
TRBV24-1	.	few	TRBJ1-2	TGTGCCACCAGTGAGAGTCCCTCGGAGGGCTACACCTTC	CATSESPSEGYTF
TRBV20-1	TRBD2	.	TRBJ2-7	TGCAGTGCTAGTTCCAGCGGGGAGTACGAGCAGTACTTC	CSASSSGEYEQYF
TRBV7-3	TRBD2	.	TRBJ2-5	TGTGCCAGCAGCCTAGGCCCTCTAGCGGGGGGTGGGCAAGAGACCCAGTACTTC	CASSLGPLAGGGQETQYF
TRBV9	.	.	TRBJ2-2	TGTGCCAGCAGCGGCGGGAACACCGGGGAGCTGTTTTTT	CASSGGNTGELFF
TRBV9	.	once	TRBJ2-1	TGTGCCAGCAGCCGGGCGGGGTCCTACAATGAGCAGTTCTTC	CASSRAGSYNEQFF
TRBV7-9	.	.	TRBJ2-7	TGTGCCAGCACCCCCCGGGGTAAGGCCGAGCAGTACTTC	CASTPRGKAEQYF
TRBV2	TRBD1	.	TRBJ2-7	TGTGCCAGCCAGGGGGACTCCTACGAGCAGTACTTC	CASQGDSYEQYF
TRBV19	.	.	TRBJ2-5	TGTGCCAGTAGTACAGACAGTCAAGAGACCCAGTACTTC	CASSTDSQETQYF
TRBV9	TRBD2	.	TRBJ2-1	TGTGCCAGCAGTCTCCCCATAGCGGGAAGGGCCTACAATGAGCAGTTCTTC	CASSLPIAGRAYNEQFF
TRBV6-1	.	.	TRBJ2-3	TGTGCCAGCAGTGAACGCGGGGACCCAGGATATACGCAGTATTTT	CASSERGDPGYTQYF
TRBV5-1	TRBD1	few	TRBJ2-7	TGCGCCAGCAGCTCGACAGGGGGTAGGTACGAGCAGTACTTC	CASSSTGGRYEQYF
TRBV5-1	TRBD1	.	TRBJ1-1	TGCGCCAGCAGCCCTCAAACAGGGGTGAACACTGAAGCTTTCTTT	CASSPQTGVNTEAFF
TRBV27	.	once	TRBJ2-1	TGTGCCAGCAGTCCATTCCCCGCTGACTACCCCCACAATGAGCAGTTCTTC	CASSPFPADYPHNEQFF
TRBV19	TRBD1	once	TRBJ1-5	TGTGCCACTCGACCCTGGACAGGCGATAATCAGCCCCAGCATTTT	CATRPWTGDNQPQHF
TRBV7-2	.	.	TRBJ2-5	TGTGCCAGCAGCCAGACTCGTAACCAAGAGACCCAGTACTTC	CASSQTRNQETQYF
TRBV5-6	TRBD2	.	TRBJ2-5	TGTGCCAGCAGCTTATCGACTAGCGGGGGTAAGCAAGAGACCCAGTACTTC	CASSLSTSGGKQETQYF
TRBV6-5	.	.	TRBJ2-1	TGTGCCAGCAGTTACGGACTGGGATCCAATGAGCAGTTCTTC	CASSYGLGSNEQFF
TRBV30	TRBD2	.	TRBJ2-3	TGTGCCTGGAACCCTAGCGGGGGGCCATTCGCGAACACAGATACGCAGTATTTT	CAWNPSGGPFANTDTQYF
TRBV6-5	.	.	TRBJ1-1	TGTGCCAGCAGTCGCCGGACTTGGGAGAACACTGAAGCTTTCTTT	CASSRRTWENTEAFF
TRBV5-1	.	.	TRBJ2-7	TGCGCCAGCAGCCTCAGAGGCGGGACTTCAAAACTCGAGCAGTACTTC	CASSLRGGTSKLEQYF
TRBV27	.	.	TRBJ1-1	TGTGCCAGCAGTTCCCACCTGTCCGACAGTGTGGTGAACACTGAAGCTTTCTTT	CASSSHLSDSVVNTEAFF
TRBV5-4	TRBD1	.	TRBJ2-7	TGTGCCAGCGGGGACAGGGTCCGGGAGCAGTACTTC	CASGDRVREQYF
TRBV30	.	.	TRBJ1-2	TGTGCCCTCCGGGGATCCCCCAACTATGGCTACACCTTC	CALRGSPNYGYTF
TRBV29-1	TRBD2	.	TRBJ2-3	TGCAGCGTTGTAATCCTAGCGGGCCCCCTGGAAGGGGATACGCAGTATTTT	CSVVILAGPLEGDTQYF
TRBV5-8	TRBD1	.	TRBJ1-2	TGTGCCAGCAGCTTGATAGGACAGGCCTATGGCTACACCTTC	CASSLIGQAYGYTF
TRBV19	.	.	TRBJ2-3	TGTGCCAGTAGCCTCACAGATACGCAGTATTTT	CASSLTDTQYF
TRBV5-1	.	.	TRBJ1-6	TGCGCCAGCAGCTTGGCCTTACAGGGTGGAACTGGGTCACCCCTCCACTTT	CASSLALQGGTGSPLHF
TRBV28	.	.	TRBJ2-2	TGTGCCAGCAGCCCATCGAACACCGGGGAGCTGTTTTTT	CASSPSNTGELFF
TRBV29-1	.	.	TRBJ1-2	TGCAGCGCCCCCACAGGGCTTGGCTACACCTTC	CSAPTGLGYTF
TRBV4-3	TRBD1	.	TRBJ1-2	TGCGCCAGCAGCCAAGATAGCCGGGGACAGGGAAATGGCTACACCTTC	CASSQDSRGQGNGYTF
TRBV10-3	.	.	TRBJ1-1	TGTGCCATCATGATGGGCTCAGGTGAAGCTTTCTTT	CAIMMGSGEAFF
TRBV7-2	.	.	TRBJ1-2	TGTGCCAGCAGCTTAAGGCCAGGACTATCTAACTATGGCTACACCTTC	CASSLRPGLSNYGYTF
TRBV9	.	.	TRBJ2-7	TGTGCCAGCAGCGTAGGGGAGGATGGGACGTACGAGCAGTACTTC	CASSVGEDGTYEQYF
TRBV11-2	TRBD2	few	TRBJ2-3	TGTGCCAGCAGCCTAGTAGGAGCGGGGGGCACAGATACGCAGTATTTT	CASSLVGAGGTDTQYF
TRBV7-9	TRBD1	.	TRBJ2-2	TGTGCCAGCAGCCCCCGCCTGGGACAGGATACCGGGGAGCTGTTTTTT	CASSPRLGQDTGELFF
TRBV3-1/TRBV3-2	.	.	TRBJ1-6	TGTGCCAGCAGCGACATATCAGGGGATTCACCCCTCCACTTT	CASSDISGDSPLHF
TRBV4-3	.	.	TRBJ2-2	TGCGCCAGCAGCTCCAGACGGCAGGCTGCGAACACCGGGGAGCTGTTTTTT	CASSSRRQAANTGELFF
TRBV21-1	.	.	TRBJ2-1	TGTGCCAGCAGCAAAGAACTTAGCCAACGCTCCTACAATGAGCAGTTCTTC	CASSKELSQRSYNEQFF
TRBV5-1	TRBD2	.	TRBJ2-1	TGCGCCAGCAGCTTGGGTACTAGCGGGATCTACAATGAGCAGTTCTTC	CASSLGTSGIYNEQFF
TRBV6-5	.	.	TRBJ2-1	TGTGCCAGCGGGCAGCTAATCGAGTTCTTC	CASGQLIEFF
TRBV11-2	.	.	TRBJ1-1	TGTGCCAGCAGCTGGGGGGGACAACCGAACACTGAAGCTTTCTTT	CASSWGGQPNTEAFF
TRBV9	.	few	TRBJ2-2	TGTGCCAGCAGCGTACTCGCGGATGTCACCGGGGAGCTGTTTTTT	CASSVLADVTGELFF
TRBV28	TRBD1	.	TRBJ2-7	TGTGCCAGCAGTTTGGGTGGACAGGGCTACGAGCAGTACTTC	CASSLGGQGYEQYF